This TCR beta chain stems from a study of blood T cells in healthy people across ages. Study-wide points: Per million T cells, TCR beta diversity dropped about linearly as age rose.

The CDR3 consists of 15 residues. Trimming cost V 0 bases and J 5 bases, with 11 bases left between them. Germline-derived CDR1 and CDR2 are LGHNA and YNFKEQ. In regard to this clonotype: Its specificity is unknown.

Primers used in a second PCR of about 6 to 11 cycles were a sample-barcoded 5' primer and a J-beta primer mix. Each cDNA molecule was tagged by a template-switch adaptor with 12 random nucleotides. MiXCR was run by TCRdb on the 5' RACE reads, yielding one entry per CDR3 protein. The sample has more than 650,000 distinct CDR3 sequences, roughly 50% seen once. The V call is TRBV4-2, the J call TRBJ2-1; D gene unclear. The source is a man at least 80 years old in good health. The sample taken for sequencing was blood. This CDR3 is CASSQDVLVDNEQFF. The CDR3 DNA reads TGTGCCAGCAGCCAAGACGTGCTAGTCGACAATGAGCAGTTCTTC.